This TCR beta chain is from a study of blood T cell repertoires in COVID-19. As for the study in general: Samples representing acute and convalescent COVID-19 were sourced from the United States, Italy and Spain. The cDNA or gDNA used as material had been derived from T cells, B-cell-depleted T cells, or PBMCs.

V was pared by 5 bases and J by 8 bases, with 10 bases between. Germline V gene data show CDR1 as SGHVS and CDR2 as FNYEAQ. The CDR3 is made up of 12 amino acids. Per the original methods: How many nucleated cells were present was estimated from reference gene primer amplification. Sequenced by immunoSEQ multiplex PCR; TCRdb stores in-frame clones only, minus some. V, J and clone size derive from that table, while D and trimming were established from the DNA sequence. The sample lists approximately 190,000 clones; 83% were seen once. Sequences were obtained from peripheral blood. The sequence derives from a woman between 40 and 50 years old with acute or convalescent COVID-19. The gene calls are TRBV7-6 and TRBJ2-1, with D perhaps matching TRBD1 (5 bases). The CDR3 bases are TGTGCCAGCAGCGGAAGGGGCCATGAGCAGTTCTTC. This codes for CASSGRGHEQFF.